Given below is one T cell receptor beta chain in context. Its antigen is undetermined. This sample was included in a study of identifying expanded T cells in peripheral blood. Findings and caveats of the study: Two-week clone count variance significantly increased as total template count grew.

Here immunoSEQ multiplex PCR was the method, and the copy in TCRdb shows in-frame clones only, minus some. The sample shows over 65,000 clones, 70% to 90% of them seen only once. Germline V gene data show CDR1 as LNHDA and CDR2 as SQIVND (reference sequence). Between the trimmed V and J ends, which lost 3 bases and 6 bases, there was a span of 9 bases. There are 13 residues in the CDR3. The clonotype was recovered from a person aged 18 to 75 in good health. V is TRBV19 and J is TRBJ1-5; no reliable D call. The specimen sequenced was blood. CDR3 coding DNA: TGTGCCAGTAGTATTAGTGGGAGTCAGCCCCAGCATTTT. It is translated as CASSISGSQPQHF.